The next 18 T cell receptor beta chains were all read from a single sample in a study of blood T cell repertoires in COVID-19. Sequencing was performed with immunoSEQ multiplex PCR; in TCRdb, only in-frame clones are kept and a portion is missing. Found here are roughly 170,000 clones, 60% to 80% of them singletons; the top ten hold 15% to 20%. Sequenced sample: PBMCs or T cells enriched from blood (not recorded which). The receptors were gathered from a woman between 45 and 65 years old who had recovered from COVID-19.

The chain is built from TRBV7-9 and TRBJ1-6; the D is unclear. This CDR3 is built from 12 residues. Trimming removed 5 bases at V and 8 bases at J, with 7 bases between. CDR1 SEHNR and CDR2 FQNEAQ come from the germline V gene (reference sequence). CDR3 loop: CASSNTDSPLHF. CDR3 sequence (DNA): TGTGCCAGCAGCAACACAGATTCACCCCTCCACTTT.

This clone was counted a single time. The chain employs TRBV6-2 or TRBV6-3 and TRBJ1-5; D not resolved. The germline V gene encodes CDR1 MNHEY and CDR2 SVGEGT. The CDR3 is 12 residues long. The V gene lost 2 bases and the J gene lost 7 bases, with 6 bases spanning the gap. The CDR3 DNA reads TGTGCCAGCAGTTACATGGGCCAGCCCCAGCATTTT. Encoded protein: CASSYMGQPQHF.

This clone was recorded a few times. This sequence joins TRBV3-1 (or the pseudogene TRBV3-2) and TRBJ1-1; TRBD1 might be the D (5 bases). V lost 0 bases and J lost 11, with 19 bases in between. Germline V lookup: CDR1 LGHDT, CDR2 YNNKEL (reference sequence). The CDR3 is 15 residues long. The CDR3 DNA follows: TGTGCCAGCAGCCAAGAAGGTTGGGGGGGAAAAGGGGCTTTCTTT. This gives the protein CASSQEGWGGKGAFF.

This clone has only a few counts. The CDR3 DNA is TGCGCCAGCAGCTTGGGGGTCGGGACTAGCGCAAACAATGAGCAGTTCTTC. Its protein is CASSLGVGTSANNEQFF. The chain joins TRBV5-1 to TRBJ2-1; 10 bases are a match to TRBD2. This CDR3 has 17 residues. The germline gives CDR1 SGHRS, CDR2 YFSETQ. With 0 bases clipped from V and 5 bases from J, the junction kept 8 bases outside the gene matches.

V and J are TRBV27 and TRBJ2-1, with TRBD2 matching over 8 bases. After removal of 7 bases from V and 4 bases from J, the junction contained 12 bases not matched to a gene. The CDR3 spans 16 residues. Germline assignment: CDR1 MNHEY and CDR2 SMNVEV (reference sequence). In DNA form, the CDR3 reads TGTGCCAGCACCCGGCCTATAGCGGGGAGGTACAATGAGCAGTTCTTC. This encodes CASTRPIAGRYNEQFF.

J is TRBJ2-1 and V is TRBV9; maybe TRBD1 (6 bases). The CDR3 consists of 17 residues. Germline CDR1 is SGDLS and CDR2 is YYNGEE. Trimming cost V 4 bases and J 5 bases, with 22 bases left between them. As DNA, the CDR3 is TGTGCCAGCAGCAGGGAATCGGGACAAAGCACCGACAATGAGCAGTTCTTC. This translates into CASSRESGQSTDNEQFF.

The V call is TRBV5-1, the J call TRBJ2-2; D is perhaps TRBD2 (5 bases). CDR3 length: 17 residues. Germline V gene sequence: CDR1 SGHRS, CDR2 YFSETQ. Trimming cost V 0 bases and J 5 bases, with 17 bases left between them. For the CDR3, the DNA is TGCGCCAGCAGCTTGGAGGTCACAAGCGGCTCTACCGGGGAGCTGTTTTTT. It codes for CASSLEVTSGSTGELFF.

This rearrangement joins TRBV5-1 to TRBJ2-5; D gene uncertain. Trimming stripped 3 bases from V and 3 bases from J, with 6 bases between. Germline V lookup: CDR1 SGHRS, CDR2 YFSETQ. CDR3 size: 12 residues. The CDR3 loop is CASSSPKETQYF. For the CDR3, the DNA is TGCGCCAGCAGCTCCCCCAAAGAGACCCAGTACTTC. The complete variable domain, with remaining parts taken from reference TRBV5-1 and TRBJ2-5, reads KAGVTQTPRYLIKTRGQQVTLSCSPISGHRSVSWYQQTPGQGLQFLFEYFSETQRNKGNFPGRFSGRQFSNSRSEMNVSTLELGDSALYLCASSSPKETQYFGPGTRLLVL.

V gene TRBV10-3 combines with J gene TRBJ2-5; 13 bases are shared with TRBD2. The V gene's germline CDR1 is ENHRY and CDR2 SYGVKD. V was clipped by 4 bases and J by 4 bases; unmatched bases: 6. The CDR3 covers 16 residues. In DNA, the CDR3 is TGTGCCATCAGTGGGACTAGCGGGAGTTCACGAGAGACCCAGTACTTC. It translates to CAISGTSGSSRETQYF.

J is TRBJ2-5 and V is TRBV12-3 or TRBV12-4; D not certain. The CDR3 contains 13 residues. V lost 3 bases and J lost 5, with 10 bases in between. CDR3 residues: CASSFVPEETQYF. The CDR3 DNA reads as TGTGCCAGCAGTTTTGTTCCGGAGGAGACCCAGTACTTC.

This chain links TRBV1 with TRBJ2-1; the table names TRBD2, a call not compared with the DNA. TRBV1 is listed as a pseudogene. This CDR3 is 13 amino acids long. This CDR3 reads CTSTEPGNNEQFF. The DNA of the CDR3 is TGCACCAGCACTGAGCCGGGAAACAATGAGCAGTTCTTC.

This chain joins TRBV10-3 and TRBJ2-7, with 9 bases matching TRBD1. The germline gives CDR1 ENHRY, CDR2 SYGVKD. The ends lost 6 bases at V and 1 base at J; junction bases unmatched: 13. CDR3 length: 17 residues. CDR3 loop: CAISDSTGGLRSYEQYF. For the CDR3, the DNA is TGTGCCATCAGCGACTCTACAGGGGGCTTGAGGTCCTACGAGCAGTACTTC.

This clone has a handful of counts. The genes are TRBV6-5 and TRBJ1-2; 7 bases are shared with TRBD1. J gave up 3 bases and V 6 bases, and 4 bases lay outside the gene matches. CDR1 and CDR2 from the germline V gene are MNHEY and SVGAGI. This CDR3 spans 13 amino acids. The CDR3 loop is CASSHDRDYGYTF. The CDR3 DNA sequence: TGTGCCAGCAGCCACGACAGGGACTATGGCTACACCTTC.

V gene TRBV28 combines with J gene TRBJ2-7, with a weak D call TRBD2 (6 bases). The germline V and J ends were trimmed by 3 bases and 4 bases, with 16 bases remaining between them. This CDR3 is 15 amino acids long. CDR1 and CDR2 (germline): MDHEN, SYDVKM. The CDR3 loop reads CASSFYGGARYEQYF. The CDR3 DNA is TGTGCCAGCAGTTTCTATGGCGGGGCCCGTTACGAGCAGTACTTC.

V and J are TRBV28 and TRBJ1-3, with no clear D. The V and J ends lost 3 bases and 0 bases respectively, with 6 bases between them. The CDR3 has 14 amino acids. CDR1 and CDR2 from the germline V gene are MDHEN and SYDVKM. The CDR3 spells CASSFLYSGNTIYF. CDR3 bases: TGTGCCAGCAGTTTTCTGTACTCTGGAAACACCATATATTTT.

The chain employs TRBV7-2 and TRBJ2-1, with TRBD2 identical over 10 bases. Per germline, CDR1 SGHTA and CDR2 FQGNSA. J lost 10 bases, V lost 3 bases, and 9 bases had no gene match. The CDR3 runs 15 residues. In nucleotides, the CDR3 is TGTGCCAGCAGCTTGATGACTAGCGGGTTTAGCGAGCAGTTCTTC. This encodes CASSLMTSGFSEQFF.

The chain uses TRBV7-2 and TRBJ1-1; a weak D match, TRBD1 (6 bases). V was trimmed by 4 bases and J by 5 bases, leaving 17 bases between them. The CDR3 totals 15 residues. The V gene's germline CDR1 is SGHTA and CDR2 FQGNSA. The CDR3 DNA reads TGTGCCAGCAGCTGGGGTGGGACACCTAGGACTGAAGCTTTCTTT. Amino acid sequence: CASSWGGTPRTEAFF.

This chain joins TRBV11-2 and TRBJ1-2; D is undetermined. There are 12 residues in the CDR3. The ends were cut back, 3 bases at V and 8 bases at J, with 10 bases in the middle. Looked up from germline, CDR1 is SGHAT and CDR2 is FQNNGV. As DNA, the CDR3 is TGTGCCAGCAGCTTGGGGAGGGCAGGCTACACCTTC. Translated: CASSLGRAGYTF.